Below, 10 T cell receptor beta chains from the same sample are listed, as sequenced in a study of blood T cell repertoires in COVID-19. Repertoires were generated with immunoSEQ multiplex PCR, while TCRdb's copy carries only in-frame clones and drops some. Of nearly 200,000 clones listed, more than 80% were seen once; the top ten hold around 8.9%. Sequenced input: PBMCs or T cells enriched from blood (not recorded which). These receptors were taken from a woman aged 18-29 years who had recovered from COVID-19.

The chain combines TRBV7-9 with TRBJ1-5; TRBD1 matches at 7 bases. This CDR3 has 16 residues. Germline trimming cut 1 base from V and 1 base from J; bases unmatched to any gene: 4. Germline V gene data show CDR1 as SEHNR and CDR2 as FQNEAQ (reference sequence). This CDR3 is CASSLGAGGSNQPQHF. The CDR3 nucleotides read TGTGCCAGCAGCTTAGGGGCAGGGGGAAGCAATCAGCCCCAGCATTTT.

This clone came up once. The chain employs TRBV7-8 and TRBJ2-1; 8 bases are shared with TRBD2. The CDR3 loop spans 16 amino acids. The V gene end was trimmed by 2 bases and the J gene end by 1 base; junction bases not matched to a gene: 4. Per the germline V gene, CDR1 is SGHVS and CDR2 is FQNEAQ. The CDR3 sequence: CASSLISGGSYNEQFF. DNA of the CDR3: TGTGCCAGCAGCTTAATTTCGGGGGGGTCCTACAATGAGCAGTTCTTC.

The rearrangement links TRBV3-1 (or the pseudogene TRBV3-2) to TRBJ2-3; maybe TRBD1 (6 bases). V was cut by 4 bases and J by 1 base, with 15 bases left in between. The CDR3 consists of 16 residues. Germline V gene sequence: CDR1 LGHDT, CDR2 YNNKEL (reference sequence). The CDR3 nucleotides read TGTGCCAGCAGCCCCTTCAGGGGAGTCCGCACAGATACGCAGTATTTT. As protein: CASSPFRGVRTDTQYF.

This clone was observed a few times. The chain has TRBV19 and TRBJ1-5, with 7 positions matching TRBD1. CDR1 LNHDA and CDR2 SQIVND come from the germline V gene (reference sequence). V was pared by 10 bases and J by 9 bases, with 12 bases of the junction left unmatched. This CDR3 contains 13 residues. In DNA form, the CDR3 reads TGTGCCACAGATGACAGGGCGGGTTCGCCCCAGCATTTT. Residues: CATDDRAGSPQHF.

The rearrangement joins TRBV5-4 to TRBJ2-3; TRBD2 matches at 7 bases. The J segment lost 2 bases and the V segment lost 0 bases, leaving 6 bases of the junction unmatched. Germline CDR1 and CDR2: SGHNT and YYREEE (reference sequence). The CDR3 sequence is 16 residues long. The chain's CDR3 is CASSLGASGHTDTQYF. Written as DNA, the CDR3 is TGTGCCAGCAGCTTGGGGGCTAGCGGCCACACAGATACGCAGTATTTT.

The CDR3 sequence: CASGLVWGENTDTQYF. DNA of the CDR3: TGTGCTAGTGGTTTGGTGTGGGGGGAAAACACAGATACGCAGTATTTT. The chain is built from TRBV12-5 and TRBJ2-3; weak D call: TRBD2 (6 bases). V was cut by 0 bases and J by 2 bases, with 12 bases left in between. Germline V gives CDR1 LGHNT, CDR2 FRNRAP. This CDR3 is built from 16 residues.

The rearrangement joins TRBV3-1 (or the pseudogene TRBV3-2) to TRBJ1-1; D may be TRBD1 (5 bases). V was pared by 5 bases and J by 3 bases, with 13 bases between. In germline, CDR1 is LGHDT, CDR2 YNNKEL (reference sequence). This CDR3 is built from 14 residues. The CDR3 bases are TGTGCCAGCAGCTCCGGAGGGGACCACACTGAAGCTTTCTTT. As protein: CASSSGGDHTEAFF.

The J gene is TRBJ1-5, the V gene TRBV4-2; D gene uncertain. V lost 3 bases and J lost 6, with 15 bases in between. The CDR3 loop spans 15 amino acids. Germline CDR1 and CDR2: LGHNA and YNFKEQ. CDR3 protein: CASSQGSGNGQPQHF. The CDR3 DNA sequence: TGTGCCAGCAGCCAGGGGAGCGGGAATGGTCAGCCCCAGCATTTT.

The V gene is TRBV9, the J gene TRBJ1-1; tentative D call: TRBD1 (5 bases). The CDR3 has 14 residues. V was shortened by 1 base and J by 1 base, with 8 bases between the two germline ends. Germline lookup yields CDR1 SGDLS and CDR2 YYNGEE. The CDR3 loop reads CASSVLGGNTEAFF. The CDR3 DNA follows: TGTGCCAGCAGCGTATTGGGGGGGAACACTGAAGCTTTCTTT.

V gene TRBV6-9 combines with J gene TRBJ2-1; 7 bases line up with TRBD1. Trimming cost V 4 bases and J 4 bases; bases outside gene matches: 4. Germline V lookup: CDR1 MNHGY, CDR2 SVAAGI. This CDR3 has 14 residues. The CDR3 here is CASSSGTVYNEQFF. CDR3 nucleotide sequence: TGTGCCAGCAGTTCCGGGACAGTTTACAATGAGCAGTTCTTC.